Described below is a single TCR beta chain sequence and its context. Its matching antigen is unknown. Treatment described: oral pan-JAK inhibitor, 5-10 mg twice daily. The CDR3 extends over 11 amino acids. V lost 7 bases and J 7 bases, leaving 13 bases between the germline ends. CDR1 is DFQATT, CDR2 SNEGSKA, per germline (reference sequence). The data originate from a study of CD8+ T cells in alopecia areata. General study points: TCRs were shared less clearly across patients than in mice, possibly for HLA-related reasons.

RNA, once extracted, was reverse transcribed into cDNA for use as the sequencing template. Profiling relied on immunoSEQ multiplex PCR, and the TCRdb table lists in-frame clones only, not all of them. The sample has approximately 280,000 clones, 58% seen once; the top ten hold under 2%. This chain links TRBV20-1 with TRBJ1-1; the D gene is possibly TRBD1 (6 bases). The sequenced sample was CD4+ T cells sorted from blood, obtained at week 24, from a patient treated with tofacitinib. The sequence derives from a human donor with alopecia areata. CDR3 nucleotides: TGCAGTGTTGACAGGTTGGGTGAAGCTTTCTTT. It is translated as CSVDRLGEAFF.